This T cell receptor (beta chain) was profiled in a study of blood T cells in healthy people across ages. About this clonotype itself: Its antigen is unknown.

A second about 6 to 11 cycle PCR used barcoded and J-beta primers. Via MiXCR, TCRdb re-called the 5' RACE reads, giving one row per CDR3 protein. This sample has 1.8 million or so distinct CDR3 sequences, with roughly two fifths found just once. Study conclusions and caveats: Higher diversity and more naive CD4+ cells were features of long-lived donors, compared to aged donors.

This CDR3 is 16 amino acids long. Per the germline V gene, CDR1 is LGHNA and CDR2 is YSLEER. With 1 base removed from V and 2 bases from J, the gap between germline ends came to 14 bases. Per sample, no less than 5 micrograms of total RNA were extracted. The receptor was derived from a human donor in good health. The genes are TRBV4-3 and TRBJ1-2; TRBD1 might be the D (6 bases). Sequencing was done on a sample of blood. Written as DNA, the CDR3 is TGCGCCAGCAGCCAAGTTAACAGGGAAAGGAACTATGGCTACACCTTC. Translating gives CASSQVNRERNYGYTF.